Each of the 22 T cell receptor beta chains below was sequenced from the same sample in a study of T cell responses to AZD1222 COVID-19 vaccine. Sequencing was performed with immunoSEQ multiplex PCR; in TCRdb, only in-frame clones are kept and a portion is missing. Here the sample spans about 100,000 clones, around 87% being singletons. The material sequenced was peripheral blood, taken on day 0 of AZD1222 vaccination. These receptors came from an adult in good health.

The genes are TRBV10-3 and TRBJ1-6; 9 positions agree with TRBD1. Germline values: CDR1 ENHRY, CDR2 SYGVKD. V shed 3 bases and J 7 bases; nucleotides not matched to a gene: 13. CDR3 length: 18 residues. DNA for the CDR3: TGTGCCATCAGTGACCAGAGATTAGGGACAGGGTGGAATTCACCCCTCCACTTT. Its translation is CAISDQRLGTGWNSPLHF.

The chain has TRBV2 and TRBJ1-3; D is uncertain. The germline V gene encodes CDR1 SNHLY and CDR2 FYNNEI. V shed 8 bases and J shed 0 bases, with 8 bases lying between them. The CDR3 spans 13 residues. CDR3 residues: CASGLNSGNTIYF. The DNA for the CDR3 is TGTGCCAGCGGGCTGAACTCTGGAAACACCATATATTTT. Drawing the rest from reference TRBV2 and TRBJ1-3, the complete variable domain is EPEVTQTPSHQVTQMGQEVILRCVPISNHLYFYWYRQILGQKVEFLVSFYNNEISEKSEIFDDQFSVERPDGSNFTLKIRSTKLEDSAMYFCASGLNSGNTIYFGEGSWLTVV.

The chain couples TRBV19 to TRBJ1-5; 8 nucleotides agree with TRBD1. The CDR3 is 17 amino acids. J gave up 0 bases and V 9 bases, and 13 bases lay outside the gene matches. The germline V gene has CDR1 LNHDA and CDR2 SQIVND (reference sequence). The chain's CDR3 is CASNGQGPTPSNQPQHF. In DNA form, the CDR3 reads TGTGCCAGCAACGGACAGGGACCCACCCCTAGCAATCAGCCCCAGCATTTT. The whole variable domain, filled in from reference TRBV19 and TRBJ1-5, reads DGGITQSPKYLFRKEGQNVTLSCEQNLNHDAMYWYRQDPGQGLRLIYYSQIVNDFQKGDIAEGYSVSREKKESFPLTVTSAQKNPTAFYLCASNGQGPTPSNQPQHFGDGTRLSIL.

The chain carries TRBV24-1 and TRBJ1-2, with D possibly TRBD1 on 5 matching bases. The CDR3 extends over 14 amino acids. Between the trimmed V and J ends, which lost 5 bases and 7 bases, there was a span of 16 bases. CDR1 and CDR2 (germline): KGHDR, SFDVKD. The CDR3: CATSGTGGDGGYTF. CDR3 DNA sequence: TGTGCCACCAGTGGGACGGGCGGGGACGGTGGCTACACCTTC.

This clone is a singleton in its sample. CDR3 residues: CASSSDRVWVENSPLHF. CDR3 sequence (DNA): TGTGCCAGCAGCTCAGACAGGGTTTGGGTTGAGAATTCACCCCTCCACTTT. The chain is built from TRBV5-6 and TRBJ1-6, with 7 bases identical to TRBD1. Trimming removed 3 bases from V and 7 bases from J; junction bases left unmatched: 13. This CDR3 is 17 amino acids long. Germline lookup yields CDR1 SGHDT and CDR2 YYEEEE. Full variable domain (missing parts from reference TRBV5-6 and TRBJ1-6): DAGVTQSPTHLIKTRGQQVTLRCSPKSGHDTVSWYQQALGQGPQFIFQYYEEEERQRGNFPDRFSGHQFPNYSSELNVNALLLGDSALYLCASSSDRVWVENSPLHFGNGTRLTVT.

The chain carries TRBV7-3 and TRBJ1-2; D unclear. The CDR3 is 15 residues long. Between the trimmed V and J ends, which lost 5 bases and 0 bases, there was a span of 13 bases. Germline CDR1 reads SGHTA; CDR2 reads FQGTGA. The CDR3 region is CASSPQGMPNYGYTF. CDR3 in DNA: TGTGCCAGCAGCCCACAAGGAATGCCTAACTATGGCTACACCTTC.

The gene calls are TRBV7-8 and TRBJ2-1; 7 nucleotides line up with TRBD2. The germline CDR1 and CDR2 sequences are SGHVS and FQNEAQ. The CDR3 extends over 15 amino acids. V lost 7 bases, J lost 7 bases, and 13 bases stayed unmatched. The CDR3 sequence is CASTPSGATRNEQFF. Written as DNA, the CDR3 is TGTGCCAGCACCCCGAGCGGGGCGACGCGGAATGAGCAGTTCTTC.

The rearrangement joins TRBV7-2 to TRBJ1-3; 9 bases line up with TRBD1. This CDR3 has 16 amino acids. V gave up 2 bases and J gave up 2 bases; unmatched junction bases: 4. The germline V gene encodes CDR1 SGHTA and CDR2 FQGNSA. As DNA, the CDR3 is TGTGCCAGCAGCTTAACAGGGGGCGCGCCTGGAAACACCATATATTTT. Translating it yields CASSLTGGAPGNTIYF.

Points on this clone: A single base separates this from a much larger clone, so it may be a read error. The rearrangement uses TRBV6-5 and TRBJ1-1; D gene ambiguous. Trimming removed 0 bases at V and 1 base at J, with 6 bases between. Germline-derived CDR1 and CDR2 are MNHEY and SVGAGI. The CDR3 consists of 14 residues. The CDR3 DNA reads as TGTGCCAGCAGTTACTCGTCAAGGAACACTGAAGCTTTCTTT. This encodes CASSYSSRNTEAFF.

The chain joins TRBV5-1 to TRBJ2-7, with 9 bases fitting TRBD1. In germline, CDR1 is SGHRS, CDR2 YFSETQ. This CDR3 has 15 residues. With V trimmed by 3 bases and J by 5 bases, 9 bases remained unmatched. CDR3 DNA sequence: TGCGCCAGCAGCTACTGGACAGGGGAGACGGACGAGCAGTACTTC. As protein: CASSYWTGETDEQYF.

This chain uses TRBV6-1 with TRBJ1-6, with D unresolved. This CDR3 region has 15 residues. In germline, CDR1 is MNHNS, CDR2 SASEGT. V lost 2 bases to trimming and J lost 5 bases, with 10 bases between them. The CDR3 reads CASSERTGNNSPLHF. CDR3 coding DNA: TGTGCCAGCAGTGAAAGGACGGGTAATAATTCACCCCTCCACTTT.

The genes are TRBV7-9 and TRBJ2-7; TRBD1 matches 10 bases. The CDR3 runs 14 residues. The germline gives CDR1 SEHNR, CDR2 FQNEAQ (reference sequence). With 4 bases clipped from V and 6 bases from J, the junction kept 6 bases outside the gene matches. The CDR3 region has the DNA TGTGCCAGCAGCTGGGGACAGGGGTGGCGCGAGCAGTACTTC. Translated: CASSWGQGWREQYF.

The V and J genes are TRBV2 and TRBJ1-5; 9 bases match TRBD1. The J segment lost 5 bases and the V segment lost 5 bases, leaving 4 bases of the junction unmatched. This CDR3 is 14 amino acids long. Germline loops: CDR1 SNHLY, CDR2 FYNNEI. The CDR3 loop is CASSPGQGYQPQHF. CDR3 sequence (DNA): TGTGCCAGCAGTCCGGGACAGGGATATCAGCCCCAGCATTTT.

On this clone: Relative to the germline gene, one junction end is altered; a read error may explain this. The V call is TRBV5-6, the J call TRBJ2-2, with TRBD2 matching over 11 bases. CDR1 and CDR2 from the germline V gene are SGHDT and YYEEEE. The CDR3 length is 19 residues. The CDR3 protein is CASTLGTSGNKANTGELFF. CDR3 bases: TGTGCCAGCACCTTGGGGACTAGCGGAAACAAAGCGAACACCGGGGAGCTGTTTTTT.

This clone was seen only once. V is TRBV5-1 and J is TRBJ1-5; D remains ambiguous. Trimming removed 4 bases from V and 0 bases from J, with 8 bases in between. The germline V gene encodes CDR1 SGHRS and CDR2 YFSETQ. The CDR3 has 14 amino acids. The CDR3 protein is CASSDGVSNQPQHF. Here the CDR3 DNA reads TGCGCCAGCAGCGACGGGGTTAGCAATCAGCCCCAGCATTTT.

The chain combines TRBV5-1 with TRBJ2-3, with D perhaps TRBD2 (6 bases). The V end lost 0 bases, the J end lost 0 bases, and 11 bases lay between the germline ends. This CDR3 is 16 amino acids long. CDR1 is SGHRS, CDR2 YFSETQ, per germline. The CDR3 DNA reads TGCGCCAGCAGCTTGGTTCTCGGGGGAAGCACAGATACGCAGTATTTT. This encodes CASSLVLGGSTDTQYF.

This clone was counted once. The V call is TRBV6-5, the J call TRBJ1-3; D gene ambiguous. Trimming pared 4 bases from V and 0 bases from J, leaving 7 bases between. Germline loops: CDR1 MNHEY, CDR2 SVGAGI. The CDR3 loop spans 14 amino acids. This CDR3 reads CASSSTSSGNTIYF. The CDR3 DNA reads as TGTGCCAGCAGTTCCACGAGCTCTGGAAACACCATATATTTT.

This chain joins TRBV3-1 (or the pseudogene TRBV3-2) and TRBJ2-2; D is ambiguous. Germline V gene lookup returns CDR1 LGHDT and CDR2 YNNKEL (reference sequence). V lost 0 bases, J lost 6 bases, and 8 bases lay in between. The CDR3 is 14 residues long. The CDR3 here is CASSQDLVAGELFF. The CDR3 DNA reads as TGTGCCAGCAGCCAAGATCTAGTAGCCGGGGAGCTGTTTTTT.

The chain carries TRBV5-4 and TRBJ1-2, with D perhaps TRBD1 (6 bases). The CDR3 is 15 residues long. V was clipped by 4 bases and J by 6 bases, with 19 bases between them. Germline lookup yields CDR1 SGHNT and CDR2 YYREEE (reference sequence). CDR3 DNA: TGTGCCAGCAGCCGGGGGGAACAGGGTTCGGATGGCTACACCTTC. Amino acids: CASSRGEQGSDGYTF.

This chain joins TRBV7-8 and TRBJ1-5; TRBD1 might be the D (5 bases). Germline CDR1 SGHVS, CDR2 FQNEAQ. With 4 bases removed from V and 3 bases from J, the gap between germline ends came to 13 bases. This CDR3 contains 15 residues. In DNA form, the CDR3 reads TGTGCCAGCAGCTCTTACGGGGACGCCAATCAGCCCCAGCATTTT. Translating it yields CASSSYGDANQPQHF.

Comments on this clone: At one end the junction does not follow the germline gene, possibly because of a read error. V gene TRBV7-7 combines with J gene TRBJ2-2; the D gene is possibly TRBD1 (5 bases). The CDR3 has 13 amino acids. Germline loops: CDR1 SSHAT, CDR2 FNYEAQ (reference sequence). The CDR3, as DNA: TGTGCTAGCAGCTTATCAGGGTCCGGGGAGCTGTTTTTT. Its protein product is CASSLSGSGELFF.

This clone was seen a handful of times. The CDR3 sequence is CASSRDRGREAGELFF. Here the CDR3 DNA reads TGCGCCAGCAGCCGTGACAGGGGGCGCGAAGCCGGGGAGCTGTTTTTT. This chain connects TRBV5-1 to TRBJ2-2, with 10 bases lining up with TRBD1. This CDR3 comprises 16 residues. Germline-derived CDR1 and CDR2 are SGHRS and YFSETQ. After removal of 4 bases from V and 6 bases from J, the junction contained 9 bases not matched to a gene.